This T cell receptor beta chain was obtained from a study of blood T cell repertoires in COVID-19. In the study overall: COVID-19 samples, acute and convalescent, were from the United States, Italy and Spain. In each case, the material was cDNA or gDNA derived from T cells, B-cell-depleted T cells, or PBMCs.

Authors' data handling: Reference gene primer amplification gave estimated nucleated cell counts. Data came from immunoSEQ multiplex PCR; TCRdb stores just in-frame clones and leaves some out. That table furnishes V, J and clone size, whereas the DNA furnished D and trimming. The sample contains tens of thousands of clones, about 85% of which appear only once. CDR1 is SGHRS, CDR2 YFSETQ, per germline. The CDR3 totals 15 residues. V shed 5 bases and J shed 1 base, with 13 bases lying between them. This clonotype was sampled from a woman aged 55-69 years with active COVID-19. Sequencing was performed on peripheral blood. This chain joins TRBV5-1 and TRBJ2-1; a possible D gene is TRBD1 (6 bases). CDR3 loop: CASRSTGTSYNEQFF. CDR3 DNA sequence: TGCGCCAGCAGATCTACAGGGACGTCCTACAATGAGCAGTTCTTC.